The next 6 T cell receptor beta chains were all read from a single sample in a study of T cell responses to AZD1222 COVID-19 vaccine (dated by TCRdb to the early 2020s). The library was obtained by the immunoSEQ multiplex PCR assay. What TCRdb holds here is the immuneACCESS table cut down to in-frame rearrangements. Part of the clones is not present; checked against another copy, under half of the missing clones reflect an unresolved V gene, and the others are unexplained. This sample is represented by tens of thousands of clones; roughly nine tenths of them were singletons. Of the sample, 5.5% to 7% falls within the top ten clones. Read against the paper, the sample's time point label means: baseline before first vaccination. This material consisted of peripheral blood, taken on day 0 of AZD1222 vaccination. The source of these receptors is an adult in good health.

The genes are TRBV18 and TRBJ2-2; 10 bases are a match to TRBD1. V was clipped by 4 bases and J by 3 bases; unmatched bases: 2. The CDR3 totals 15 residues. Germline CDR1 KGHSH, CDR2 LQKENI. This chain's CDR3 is CASSLGTGDTGELFF. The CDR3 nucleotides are TGTGCCAGCTCACTGGGGACAGGGGACACCGGGGAGCTGTTTTTT.

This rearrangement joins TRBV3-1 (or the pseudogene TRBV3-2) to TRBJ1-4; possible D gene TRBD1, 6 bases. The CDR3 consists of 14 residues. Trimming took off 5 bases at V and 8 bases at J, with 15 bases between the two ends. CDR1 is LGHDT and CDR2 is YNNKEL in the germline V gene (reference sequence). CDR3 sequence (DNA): TGTGCCAGCAGCGTGTGGGGGGCAAGAGAAAAACTGTTTTTT. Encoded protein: CASSVWGAREKLFF.

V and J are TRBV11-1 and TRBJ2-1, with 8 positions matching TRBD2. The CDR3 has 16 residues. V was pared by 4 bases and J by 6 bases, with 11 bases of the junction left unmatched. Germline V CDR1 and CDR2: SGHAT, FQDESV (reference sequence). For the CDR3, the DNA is TGTGCCAGCAGCTCGACCCGGCGGGGGGTCGGCAATGAGCAGTTCTTC. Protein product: CASSSTRRGVGNEQFF.

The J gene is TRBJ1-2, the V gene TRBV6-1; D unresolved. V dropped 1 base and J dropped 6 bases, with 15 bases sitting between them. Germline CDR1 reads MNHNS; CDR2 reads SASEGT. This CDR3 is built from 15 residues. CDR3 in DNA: TGTGCCAGCAGTGAAGAGACAAGGCAGCACGATGGCTACACCTTC. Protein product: CASSEETRQHDGYTF.

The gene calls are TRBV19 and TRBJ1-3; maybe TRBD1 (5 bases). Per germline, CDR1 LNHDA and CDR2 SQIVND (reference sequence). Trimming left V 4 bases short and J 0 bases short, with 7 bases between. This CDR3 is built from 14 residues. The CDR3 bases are TGTGCCAGTAGTACAGGGTACTCTGGAAACACCATATATTTT. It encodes CASSTGYSGNTIYF.

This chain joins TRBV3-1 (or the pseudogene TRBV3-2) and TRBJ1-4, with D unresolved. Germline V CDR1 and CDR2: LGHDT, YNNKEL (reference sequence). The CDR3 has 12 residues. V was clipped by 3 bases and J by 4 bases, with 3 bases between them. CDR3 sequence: CASSHFNEKLFF. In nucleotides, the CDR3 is TGTGCCAGCAGCCATTTTAATGAAAAACTGTTTTTT.